A single sample gave rise to the 16 T cell receptor beta chains below, sequenced in a study of T cell responses to AZD1222 COVID-19 vaccine. Data came from immunoSEQ multiplex PCR; TCRdb stores just in-frame clones and leaves some out. Of 130,000 or so clones in the sample, 86% were seen once. Sequences were derived from peripheral blood, sampled on day 0 of AZD1222 vaccination. The origin of the receptors is an adult in good health.

V and J are TRBV5-4 and TRBJ1-3; perhaps TRBD1 as D (6 bases). The CDR3 is made up of 14 amino acids. The ends were cut back, 2 bases at V and 3 bases at J, with 9 bases in the middle. Germline V gene lookup returns CDR1 SGHNT and CDR2 YYREEE (reference sequence). The CDR3 loop reads CASSLQGGGNTIYF. CDR3 nucleotide sequence: TGTGCCAGCAGCTTACAGGGAGGTGGAAACACCATATATTTT. The entire variable domain, with the rest obtained from reference TRBV5-4 and TRBJ1-3, is as follows: ETGVTQSPTHLIKTRGQQVTLRCSSQSGHNTVSWYQQALGQGPQFIFQYYREEENGRGNFPPRFSGLQFPNYSSELNVNALELDDSALYLCASSLQGGGNTIYFGEGSWLTVV.

The chain has TRBV6-2 or TRBV6-3 and TRBJ1-1; TRBD1 matches 7 bases. The V gene end was trimmed by 3 bases and the J gene end by 3 bases; junction bases not matched to a gene: 1. CDR1 is MNHEY, CDR2 SVGEGT, per germline. CDR3 length equals 13 residues. DNA for the CDR3: TGTGCCAGCAGTTATCAGGGGGACACTGAAGCTTTCTTT. Residues: CASSYQGDTEAFF.

The J gene is TRBJ2-1, the V gene TRBV19, with D perhaps TRBD2 (6 bases). The V and J ends lost 2 bases and 4 bases respectively, with 12 bases between them. Looked up from germline, CDR1 is LNHDA and CDR2 is SQIVND (reference sequence). The CDR3 consists of 15 residues. The CDR3 DNA reads as TGTGCCAGTAGTATATTTACTAGCCCATACAATGAGCAGTTCTTC. Amino acids: CASSIFTSPYNEQFF.

The chain uses TRBV9 and TRBJ2-5; D possibly corresponds to TRBD2 (7 bases). Germline V gene lookup returns CDR1 SGDLS and CDR2 YYNGEE. Deletions cut 0 bases from V and 5 bases from J, with 14 bases between. The CDR3 extends over 15 amino acids. This CDR3 is CASSVVRGRGETQYF. DNA for the CDR3: TGTGCCAGCAGCGTAGTGCGGGGGCGGGGGGAGACCCAGTACTTC.

V is TRBV7-9 and J is TRBJ2-7; 14 bases align to TRBD2. Trimming took 5 bases from V and 4 from J; bases not matched to a gene: 7. CDR3 size: 16 residues. Germline-derived CDR1 and CDR2 are SEHNR and FQNEAQ (reference sequence). CDR3 residues: CASSEGLAGGGYEQYF. The CDR3 DNA reads as TGTGCCAGCAGCGAAGGACTAGCGGGAGGAGGGTACGAGCAGTACTTC.

The chain joins TRBV6-2 or TRBV6-3 to TRBJ2-1, with 7 bases fitting TRBD2. J was trimmed by 0 bases and V by 2 bases; bases with no gene match: 1. The CDR3 extends over 15 amino acids. CDR1 and CDR2 (germline): MNHEY, SVGEGT. CDR3 amino acids: CASSYRDYSYNEQFF. The DNA for the CDR3 is TGTGCCAGCAGTTACCGGGACTACTCCTACAATGAGCAGTTCTTC.

The chain is built from TRBV5-4 and TRBJ2-1; D tentatively fits TRBD1 or TRBD2 (5 bases each). Germline lookup yields CDR1 SGHNT and CDR2 YYREEE (reference sequence). This CDR3 region has 15 residues. V shed 5 bases and J shed 6 bases, with 18 bases lying between them. The CDR3 nucleotides read TGTGCCAGCAGAGGGGACGTCTCCCCGGGCAATGAGCAGTTCTTC. It yields the protein CASRGDVSPGNEQFF.

A remark on this clone: Sequence at one end of the junction differs from germline and may be a read error. The chain recombines TRBV6-5 with TRBJ1-1; D uncertain. This CDR3 is 15 amino acids long. CDR1 and CDR2 from the germline V gene are MNHEY and SVGAGI. CDR3: CASSYSRALLRLKVF. The CDR3 bases are TGTGCCAGCAGTTACTCGCGGGCTCTCCTGCGTCTTAAGGTATTT.

This clone was counted a few times. The chain uses TRBV4-3 and TRBJ2-7; possible D gene TRBD2, 7 bases. Germline V gene lookup returns CDR1 LGHNA and CDR2 YSLEER. The CDR3 has 14 amino acids. V lost 1 base, J lost 2 bases, and 9 bases lay in between. CDR3 residues: CASSQGRGPYEQYF. Here the CDR3 DNA reads TGCGCCAGCAGCCAAGGGCGGGGGCCCTACGAGCAGTACTTC.

The chain links TRBV10-2 to TRBJ1-2, with no clear D. Trimming cost V 6 bases and J 4 bases, with 15 bases left between them. This CDR3 spans 14 amino acids. CDR1 WSHSY and CDR2 SAAADI come from the germline V gene. Here the CDR3 DNA reads TGCGCCAGCAGCAAATCTTGGGAGATCTATGGCTACACCTTC. This sequence encodes CASSKSWEIYGYTF.

CDR3 DNA: TGCGCCAGCAGCCGATATGGGGCCAACGTCCTGACTTTC. Residues: CASSRYGANVLTF. The genes are TRBV4-3 and TRBJ2-6; D gene ambiguous. This CDR3 has 13 amino acids. Trimming took off 4 bases at V and 3 bases at J, with 4 bases between the two ends. Per germline, CDR1 LGHNA and CDR2 YSLEER.

This clone turned up a few times. The chain has TRBV6-2 or TRBV6-3 and TRBJ2-2, with D perhaps being TRBD1 or TRBD2 (5 bases each). The CDR3 covers 16 residues. Germline V lookup: CDR1 MNHEY, CDR2 SVGEGT. The germline V and J ends were trimmed by 5 bases and 3 bases, with 16 bases remaining between them. DNA of the CDR3: TGTGCCAGCAGTGTGACGGGGCTGTCGTACACCGGGGAGCTGTTTTTT. It encodes CASSVTGLSYTGELFF.

The V call is TRBV3-1 (or the pseudogene TRBV3-2), the J call TRBJ2-5, with 8 bases that match TRBD2. V gave up 0 bases and J gave up 5 bases; unmatched junction bases: 5. CDR3 length: 15 residues. Germline assignment: CDR1 LGHDT and CDR2 YNNKEL (reference sequence). The CDR3 is CASSQEGAGDETQYF. In DNA form, the CDR3 reads TGTGCCAGCAGCCAAGAAGGAGCGGGGGACGAGACCCAGTACTTC.

The rearrangement joins TRBV27 to TRBJ2-3; D uncertain. Germline loops: CDR1 MNHEY, CDR2 SMNVEV (reference sequence). The CDR3 consists of 11 residues. Trimming cost V 3 bases and J 6 bases, with 4 bases left between them. The CDR3, as DNA: TGTGCCAGCAGTTTTCCCGATACGCAGTATTTT. The encoded protein is CASSFPDTQYF.

This clone was detected once. V usage is TRBV7-9 and J usage is TRBJ1-2; 9 bases are shared with TRBD1. This CDR3 is built from 13 residues. Trimming took 4 bases from V and 11 from J; bases not matched to a gene: 8. The germline V gene has CDR1 SEHNR and CDR2 FQNEAQ (reference sequence). CDR3: CASSSGQGFRYTF. The DNA of the CDR3 is TGTGCCAGCAGCTCCGGACAGGGGTTTAGGTACACCTTC.

The chain recombines TRBV7-9 with TRBJ2-5, with 10 bases that match TRBD2. The CDR3 has 19 amino acids. With V trimmed by 1 base and J by 4 bases, 15 bases remained unmatched. Germline V gene data show CDR1 as SEHNR and CDR2 as FQNEAQ (reference sequence). The CDR3 reads CASSLVILRAGGLLETQYF. In DNA, the CDR3 is TGTGCCAGCAGCTTAGTGATACTGAGAGCGGGGGGGCTTCTAGAGACCCAGTACTTC. Based on the CDR3 plus reference TRBV7-9 and TRBJ2-5, the full variable domain is DTGVSQNPRHKITKRGQNVTFRCDPISEHNRLYWYRQTLGQGPEFLTYFQNEAQLEKSRLLSDRFSAERPKGSFSTLEIQRTEQGDSAMYLCASSLVILRAGGLLETQYFGPGTRLLVL.